These 23 T cell receptor beta chains came from one sample sequenced in a study of T cells in Graves' hyperthyroidism and ophthalmopathy. Amplification targeted TCR beta CDR3 regions from RNA transcripts. First-round RT-PCR targeting the TCR CDR3 was performed with the HTBI primer set. Each CDR3 protein is one row after TCRdb ran MiXCR on the multiplex PCR reads. The sample contains around 620,000 distinct CDR3 sequences, about half of which appear only once. The material sequenced was peripheral blood or thyroid tissue (not recorded which). The receptors shown here come from an adult woman with Graves' disease, either hyperthyroidism or ophthalmopathy (not recorded which).

This clonotype was counted only a few times. A much larger clone is a single base away; this may be a read error. The chain uses TRBV2 and TRBJ2-7, with D possibly TRBD2 on 6 matching bases. Trimming took 6 bases from V and 9 from J, leaving 18 bases between them. The CDR3 totals 13 residues. Germline V gene data show CDR1 as SNHLY and CDR2 as FYNNEI. The CDR3 DNA follows: TGTGCCAGCAGCGTAGCTGGGGGAGGTGGGCAGTACTTC. Translating it yields CASSVAGGGGQYF. Complete variable domain (other parts from reference TRBV2 and TRBJ2-7): EPEVTQTPSHQVTQMGQEVILRCVPISNHLYFYWYRQILGQKVEFLVSFYNNEISEKSEIFDDQFSVERPDGSNFTLKIRSTKLEDSAMYFCASSVAGGGGQYFGPGTRLTVT.

This clonotype turned up a few times. The chain employs TRBV10-3 and TRBJ2-2, with TRBD1 matching 7 bases. J gave up 0 bases and V 6 bases, and 4 bases lay outside the gene matches. Germline CDR1 reads ENHRY; CDR2 reads SYGVKD. The CDR3 consists of 15 residues. The CDR3 DNA follows: TGTGCCATCAGGTTGGGACAGACGAACACCGGGGAGCTGTTTTTT. Translation: CAIRLGQTNTGELFF.

Remarks on this clonotype: This may be a read error: a much more frequent sequence differs by one nucleotide. Since the CDR3 does not end with the conserved phenylalanine or tryptophan, this likely comes from a read error. The CDR3 loop is CASSRSNWGESHEQYS. The CDR3 DNA reads TGCGCCAGCTCCCGGTCAAATTGGGGGGAGTCCCACGAGCAGTACTCC. This sequence joins TRBV4-1 and TRBJ2-7, with a possible D match to TRBD2 (6 bases). The CDR3 loop spans 16 amino acids. Trimming shortened V by 8 bases and J by 5 bases, and 25 bases separated the two germline ends. From germline, CDR1 is MGHRA and CDR2 YSYEKL.

The chain is built from TRBV20-1 and TRBJ1-6, with 8 bases identical to TRBD1. The CDR3 has 16 residues. J lost 10 bases, V lost 2 bases, and 13 bases had no gene match. Germline CDR1 reads DFQATT; CDR2 reads SNEGSKA (reference sequence). CDR3 coding DNA: TGCAGTGCTAGACCCTCCGGACAGGGTGAATGGTCACCCCTCCACTTT. Translated: CSARPSGQGEWSPLHF.

The chain has TRBV5-1 and TRBJ1-1; possible D gene TRBD1, 5 bases. CDR3 size: 13 residues. The germline V gene has CDR1 SGHRS and CDR2 YFSETQ. V was trimmed by 1 base and J by 7 bases, leaving 11 bases between them. The CDR3 DNA is TGCGCCAGCAGCTTGCTGGGCGGGGGTGAAGCTTTCTTT. Its protein product is CASSLLGGGEAFF.

The CDR3 DNA reads as TGTGCCATCAGTGAAACGACAGGTTTAGGTTCACCCCTCCACTTT. Amino acids: CAISETTGLGSPLHF. The chain joins TRBV10-3 to TRBJ1-6, with D perhaps matching TRBD1 (6 bases). The CDR3 sequence is 15 residues long. The germline gives CDR1 ENHRY, CDR2 SYGVKD. The V and J ends lost 3 bases and 9 bases respectively, with 15 bases between them.

The sample holds many counts of this clonotype. V and J are TRBV20-1 and TRBJ1-5; 10 nucleotides match TRBD1. The CDR3 loop spans 15 amino acids. The germline V gene has CDR1 DFQATT and CDR2 SNEGSKA (reference sequence). Losses at the gene ends were 4 bases for V and 6 bases for J; bases not matched to a gene: 9. CDR3 residues: CSATYTGQGFQPQHF. The DNA of the CDR3 is TGCAGTGCTACGTATACGGGACAGGGGTTTCAGCCCCAGCATTTT.

The genes are TRBV7-3 and TRBJ2-5; tentative D call: TRBD1 (6 bases). Germline V gene lookup returns CDR1 SGHTA and CDR2 FQGTGA. CDR3 length: 14 residues. The ends were cut back, 4 bases at V and 4 bases at J, with 13 bases in the middle. For the CDR3, the DNA is TGTGCCAGCAGCTGGGGGCAGCCAGGAGAGACCCAGTACTTC. Residues: CASSWGQPGETQYF.

This clonotype was seen only a few times. This chain connects TRBV20-1 to TRBJ2-6; D could derive from TRBD1 or TRBD2 (6 bases each). The CDR3 has 16 amino acids. Germline CDR1 is DFQATT and CDR2 is SNEGSKA (reference sequence). V was cut by 6 bases and J by 0 bases, with 15 bases left in between. In DNA, the CDR3 is TGCAGTGCCGCTGAGGGGGAGGTCTCTGGGGCCAACGTCCTGACTTTC. The encoded protein is CSAAEGEVSGANVLTF.

This clonotype was picked up a small number of times. The chain uses TRBV7-8 and TRBJ1-1; D call uncertain. Germline CDR1 is SGHVS and CDR2 is FQNEAQ. CDR3 size: 15 residues. The V gene lost 11 bases and the J gene lost 4 bases, with 23 bases spanning the gap. CDR3 DNA sequence: TGTGCCTGGAACGGGCCTGAACGGTTGAGCACTGAAGCTTTCTTT. This encodes CAWNGPERLSTEAFF.

This clonotype has only a few counts. The chain recombines TRBV28 with TRBJ1-5; 7 bases agree with TRBD1. The germline V gene encodes CDR1 MDHEN and CDR2 SYDVKM. This CDR3 region has 14 residues. J lost 4 bases, V lost 4 bases, and 4 bases had no gene match. This chain's CDR3 is CASSSRGPNQPQHF. CDR3 DNA: TGTGCCAGCAGTTCAAGGGGGCCGAATCAGCCCCAGCATTTT.

This rearrangement joins TRBV11-2 to TRBJ1-2, with D unclear. The CDR3 extends over 13 amino acids. The ends were cut back, 0 bases at V and 12 bases at J, with 14 bases in the middle. Germline CDR1 is SGHAT and CDR2 is FQNNGV. The CDR3 protein is CASSLDQVSGNTF. CDR3 DNA: TGTGCCAGCAGCTTAGACCAGGTCTCTGGAAACACCTTC.

The chain combines TRBV7-2 with TRBJ2-5, with a possible D match to TRBD2 (5 bases). The CDR3 spans 13 residues. Germline lookup yields CDR1 SGHTA and CDR2 FQGNSA. Trimming removed 7 bases from V and 7 bases from J, with 16 bases in between. The CDR3 DNA sequence: TGTGCCAGCACCCTAAGCGGTTCGGGGACCCAGTACTTC. It encodes CASTLSGSGTQYF.

The V and J genes are TRBV29-1 and TRBJ1-1; D possibly corresponds to TRBD1 (5 bases). The CDR3 totals 12 residues. The V gene's germline CDR1 is SQVTM and CDR2 ANQGSEA. The V end was cut by 6 bases, the J end by 0 bases, with 8 bases between. The CDR3 DNA is TGCAGCGTGGGACCGATGAACACTGAAGCTTTCTTT. It yields the protein CSVGPMNTEAFF. The full variable domain, its missing parts supplied by reference TRBV29-1 and TRBJ1-1, is SAVISQKPSRDICQRGTSLTIQCQVDSQVTMMFWYRQQPGQSLTLIATANQGSEATYESGFVIDKFPISRPNLTFSTLTVSNMSPEDSSIYLCSVGPMNTEAFFGQGTRLTVV.

The rearrangement links TRBV7-3 to TRBJ1-4, with TRBD1 identical over 11 bases. The V and J ends lost 6 bases and 7 bases, in that order; junction bases with no gene match: 10. This CDR3 is 16 amino acids long. The germline CDR1 and CDR2 sequences are SGHTA and FQGTGA. This chain's CDR3 is CASSWPGQGEREKLFF. CDR3 nucleotide sequence: TGTGCCAGCAGTTGGCCGGGACAGGGGGAGCGTGAAAAACTGTTTTTT.

The rearrangement joins TRBV7-9 to TRBJ2-2, with a tentative D call TRBD1 (6 bases). Germline V gene data show CDR1 as SEHNR and CDR2 as FQNEAQ (reference sequence). V lost 3 bases, J lost 4 bases, and 12 bases lay in between. The CDR3 consists of 15 residues. CDR3 bases: TGTGCCAGCAGCTTCGGGTCAGGGGTCACCGGGGAGCTGTTTTTT. Translated: CASSFGSGVTGELFF.

This clonotype was counted at least ten times. This chain uses TRBV2 with TRBJ1-4; D remains ambiguous. Germline V gene data show CDR1 as SNHLY and CDR2 as FYNNEI. The CDR3 loop spans 15 amino acids. Trimming pared 2 bases from V and 1 base from J, leaving 8 bases between. CDR3 nucleotide sequence: TGTGCCAGCAGTGAATGGGGTGAAACTAATGAAAAACTGTTTTTT. Residues: CASSEWGETNEKLFF. Full variable domain (rest looked up from reference TRBV2 and TRBJ1-4): EPEVTQTPSHQVTQMGQEVILRCVPISNHLYFYWYRQILGQKVEFLVSFYNNEISEKSEIFDDQFSVERPDGSNFTLKIRSTKLEDSAMYFCASSEWGETNEKLFFGSGTQLSVL.

This sequence joins TRBV15 and TRBJ1-2, with D tentatively TRBD1 (5 bases). Trimming stripped 4 bases from V and 4 bases from J, with 16 bases between. The V gene's germline CDR1 is LNHNV and CDR2 YYDKDF (reference sequence). The CDR3 extends over 15 amino acids. The CDR3 here is CATSISRENIYGYTF. CDR3 nucleotide sequence: TGTGCCACCAGCATATCCAGGGAGAACATCTATGGCTACACCTTC.

This clonotype was detected ten times or more. The rearrangement joins TRBV5-1 to TRBJ1-4; D is unresolved. The CDR3 is 17 residues long. Germline CDR1 reads SGHRS; CDR2 reads YFSETQ. The V and J ends lost 3 bases and 6 bases respectively, with 21 bases between them. The CDR3 sequence is CASSSVGMTNMDEKLFF. Written as DNA, the CDR3 is TGCGCCAGCAGCTCCGTGGGTATGACCAACATGGATGAAAAACTGTTTTTT. Complete variable domain (other parts from reference TRBV5-1 and TRBJ1-4): KAGVTQTPRYLIKTRGQQVTLSCSPISGHRSVSWYQQTPGQGLQFLFEYFSETQRNKGNFPGRFSGRQFSNSRSEMNVSTLELGDSALYLCASSSVGMTNMDEKLFFGSGTQLSVL.

The V and J genes are TRBV15 and TRBJ1-2; D is perhaps TRBD1 (5 bases). V gave up 0 bases and J gave up 3 bases, with 11 bases separating them. The CDR3 covers 15 residues. Germline V gene lookup returns CDR1 LNHNV and CDR2 YYDKDF (reference sequence). The CDR3 loop is CATSRDGRGDYGYTF. DNA for the CDR3: TGTGCCACCAGCAGAGATGGCCGAGGGGACTATGGCTACACCTTC.

At least ten counts were recorded for this clonotype. V gene TRBV20-1 combines with J gene TRBJ1-4; D gene uncertain. Germline-derived CDR1 and CDR2 are DFQATT and SNEGSKA (reference sequence). The CDR3 is 16 amino acids. V shed 0 bases and J shed 8 bases, with 19 bases lying between them. The CDR3 protein is CSAREENGEVWEKLFF. The CDR3, as DNA: TGCAGTGCTAGAGAGGAAAATGGGGAAGTTTGGGAAAAACTGTTTTTT.

This clonotype was seen at least ten times. The CDR3 region has the DNA TGCAGTGCTATCGCGGGGTCGGAAAATTCACCCCTCCACTTT. Its translation is CSAIAGSENSPLHF. This rearrangement joins TRBV20-1 to TRBJ1-6; D not certain. The length of the CDR3 is 14 residues. Trimming stripped 4 bases from V and 7 bases from J, with 14 bases between. The germline CDR1 and CDR2 sequences are DFQATT and SNEGSKA (reference sequence).

This clonotype was recorded a few times. The chain is built from TRBV28 and TRBJ1-2; D possibly corresponds to TRBD1 (6 bases). V lost 6 bases and J lost 7, with 15 bases in between. The CDR3 extends over 13 amino acids. Germline CDR1 reads MDHEN; CDR2 reads SYDVKM. CDR3 in amino acids: CASRASEGGGYTF. The CDR3 DNA reads TGTGCCAGCAGGGCATCGGAGGGGGGTGGCTACACCTTC.